The present TCR beta chain was sequenced within a study of T-cell memory formation after mild COVID-19 (dated by TCRdb to the early 2020s). Background on the whole study: TCR sequence clusters from the two donors were found to be largely donor specific. T-cell clones expanding and contracting after mild COVID-19 in a couple of donors were tracked by longitudinal TCRalpha and TCRbeta repertoire sequencing. Two young, previously healthy adult volunteers made up the cohort, one male and one female.

The investigation overall reported the following: Some responding clones were found in pre-infection memory, which suggests that pre-existing cross-reactive memory T cells took part in the SARS-CoV-2 response. Only a couple of mild cases were covered in the study, and larger cohorts including severe cases with pre-infection samples were considered necessary. Clones that contracted from day 15 to 85 showed balanced CD4/CD8 phenotypes, whereas a second wave of clones that expanded from day 15 to 37 leaned towards CD4+. Contracting CD4+ clones were found mainly in CM and EM memory subsets, while CD8+ clones were enriched in EMRA. SARS-CoV-2 specificity of the second-wave clones peaking on day 37 was not confirmed.

TCRdb lists the instrument as Illumina NovaSeq 6000. TCRalpha and TCRbeta cDNA libraries were constructed by 5'RACE with constant-segment primers, with sample barcodes and unique molecular identifiers being introduced. Trizol reagent was used to extract RNA from every sample. Amplification of the libraries took two PCR steps, and the second step added a second sample barcode plus Illumina TruSeq adapters. Sequencing of libraries was performed on an Illumina NovaSeq with 2 x 150 bp paired-end reads. Per the original workflow: With migec v1.2.7, reads were demultiplexed and then collapsed into UMI-guided consensus sequences. Using mixcr v2.1.11, UMI consensuses were aligned to TRA and TRB V and J templates and then assembled into clonotypes. Expanded or contracted clonotypes were those called significant by both edgeR and NoisET, with noise models trained on biological replicates. For edgeR calls, the cutoffs were a false discovery rate-adjusted p below 0.01 and a log2 fold-change threshold of 1. As an exploratory analysis of dynamics, max-normalized trajectories of the 1000 most abundant clonotypes were examined with PCA combined with hierarchical clustering. Separately sequenced CD4+ and CD8+ repertoires were used to assign the CD4 or CD8 phenotype of responding clones. The public reads were reanalyzed by TCRdb: fastp trimming at Q25, MiXCR alignment, in-frame beta chains only. A single entry per CDR3 protein holds the most common genes and DNA from its merged rows. The V and J calls were determined by TCRdb, not by the authors. The sample table shows about 110,000 distinct CDR3 sequences, and roughly 12% are seen once. The ten largest account for about 27% of the sample.

CDR1 and CDR2 (KGHDR, SFDVKD) derive from the germline V gene. The CDR3, from cysteine to phenylalanine, totals 13 residues. Kept here is only the CDR3 DNA, which spans 39 bases and is read in frame from base 1. V loses 6 bases at its end and J loses 4 bases; junction bases beyond the gene matches: 1. Ficoll-Paque density gradient centrifugation was the method used to isolate PBMCs. This clonotype was observed a handful of times. The antigen it binds to is not known. No per-base quality is available; no much larger clone lies one base away. Rearrangement joined TRBV24-1 to TRBJ2-5, and 10 bases in between align with TRBD2. This clonotype originated in an adult woman who had mild COVID-19 (a few samples of this study predate the infection). The sample titles of this study are shuffled in the database, so cell type and time point are left out; the donor was told from shared clones. The source material was PBMCs or a T cell subset sorted from them (not recorded which). The CDR3 protein: CATSSSGRETQYF. The base sequence is TGTGCCACCAGTTCTAGCGGGAGAGAGACCCAGTACTTC.